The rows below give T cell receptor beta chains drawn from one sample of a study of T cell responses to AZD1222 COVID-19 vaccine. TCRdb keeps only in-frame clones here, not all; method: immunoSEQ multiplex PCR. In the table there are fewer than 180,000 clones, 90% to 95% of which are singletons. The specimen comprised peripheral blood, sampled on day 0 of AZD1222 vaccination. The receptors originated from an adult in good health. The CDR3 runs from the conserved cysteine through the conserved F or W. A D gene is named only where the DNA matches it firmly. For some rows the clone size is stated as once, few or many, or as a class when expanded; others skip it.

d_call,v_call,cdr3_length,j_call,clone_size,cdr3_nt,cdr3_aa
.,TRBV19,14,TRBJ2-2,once,TGTGCCACCAGTTGGGGATTGAACACCGGGGAGCTGTTTTTT,CATSWGLNTGELFF
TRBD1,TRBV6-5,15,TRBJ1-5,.,TGTGCCAGCAGTTACACCGGACAGGGCGATCAGCCCCAGCATTTT,CASSYTGQGDQPQHF
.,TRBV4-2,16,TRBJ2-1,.,TGTGCCAGCAGCCAAGAGACAGGTAACTCCTACAATGAGCAGTTCTTC,CASSQETGNSYNEQFF
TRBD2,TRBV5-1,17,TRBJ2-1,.,TGCGCCAGCAGCTTGTTGGCTAGCGGGGGGGTTCATCATGAGCAGTTCTTC,CASSLLASGGVHHEQFF
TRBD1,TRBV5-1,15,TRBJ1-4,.,TGCGCCAGCAGATCCCGGGACAGGTCTTATGAAAAACTGTTTTTT,CASRSRDRSYEKLFF
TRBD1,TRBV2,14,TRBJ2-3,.,TGTGCCACCGACGGGACAGGGGTCACAGATACGCAGTATTTT,CATDGTGVTDTQYF
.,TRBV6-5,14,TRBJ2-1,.,TGTGCCAGCAGCTCGGCTAAGGACAGCCCCGGGCAGTTCTTC,CASSSAKDSPGQFF
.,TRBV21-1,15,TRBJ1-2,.,TGTGCCAGCAGCAAAGAGGCCAGACTTAACTATGGCTACACCTTC,CASSKEARLNYGYTF
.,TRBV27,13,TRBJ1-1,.,TGTGCCAGCAGTTCACGGGTGAACACTGAAGCTTTCTTT,CASSSRVNTEAFF
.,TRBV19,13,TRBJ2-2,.,TGTGCCAGTAGTATAAGGTCTGGTCTAGAGCTGTTTTTT,CASSIRSGLELFF
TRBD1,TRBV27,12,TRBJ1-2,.,TGTGCCAGCAGATCTACAGGGGAAGGCTACACCTTC,CASRSTGEGYTF
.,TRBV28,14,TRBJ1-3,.,TGTGCCAGCAGTTTATTCGGCTCTGGAAACACCATATATTTT,CASSLFGSGNTIYF
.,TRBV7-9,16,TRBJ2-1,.,TGTGCCAGCAGCTTAGAGGGGACCGGGGCGAACAATGAGCAGTTCTTC,CASSLEGTGANNEQFF
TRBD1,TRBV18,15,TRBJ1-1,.,TGTGCCAGCTCACCAACCGAGGGGGCGAACACTGAAGCTTTCTTT,CASSPTEGANTEAFF
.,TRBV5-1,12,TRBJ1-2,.,TGCGCCAGCAGCGACGGACTCTCTGGCTACACCTTC,CASSDGLSGYTF
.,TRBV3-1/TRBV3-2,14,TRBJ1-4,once,TGTGCCAGCAGCCAAGGGTCGACTAATGAAAAACTGTTTTTT,CASSQGSTNEKLFF
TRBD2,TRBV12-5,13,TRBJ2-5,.,TGTGCTAGTCGGGGGGGAGTAGTCGAGACCCAGTACTTC,CASRGGVVETQYF
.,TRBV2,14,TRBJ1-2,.,TGTGCCAGCAGTGAACAGGGCGACTGGTATGGCTACACCTTC,CASSEQGDWYGYTF
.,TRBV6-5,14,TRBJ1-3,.,TGTGCCAGCAGTTGGGGAGGGGAGGGAAACACCATATATTTT,CASSWGGEGNTIYF
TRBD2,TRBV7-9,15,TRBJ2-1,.,TGTGCCAGCAGCTTACCTAGCGGGGGGGTGGAGGAGCAGTTCTTC,CASSLPSGGVEEQFF
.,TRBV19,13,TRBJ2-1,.,TGTGCCAGTAGTCTATCCCTAGGGAATGAGCAGTTCTTC,CASSLSLGNEQFF
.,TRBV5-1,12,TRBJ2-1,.,TGCGCCAGCAGCTTGGGGTCGCGCGAGCAGTTCTTC,CASSLGSREQFF
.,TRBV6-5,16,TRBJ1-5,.,TGTGCCAGCAGTTACGCGTACAGTACGCGCAATCAGCCCCAGCATTTT,CASSYAYSTRNQPQHF
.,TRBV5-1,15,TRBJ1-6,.,TGCGCCAGCAGCTTGGACAGGGTTTATCATTCACCCCTCCACTTT,CASSLDRVYHSPLHF
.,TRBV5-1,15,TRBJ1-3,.,TGCGCCAGCAGCGATGGGGGCACCTCTGGAAACACCATATATTTT,CASSDGGTSGNTIYF
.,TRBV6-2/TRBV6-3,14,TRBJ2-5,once,TGTGCCAGCAGTTTGGGGATGGAGCAAGAGACCCAGTACTTC,CASSLGMEQETQYF
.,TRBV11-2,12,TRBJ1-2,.,TGTGCCAGCAGCTTCCCCCCCGAGGGCTACACCTTC,CASSFPPEGYTF
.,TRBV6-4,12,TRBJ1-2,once,TGTGCCAGCAGTGACTCGATAGGGGTCTACACCTTC,CASSDSIGVYTF
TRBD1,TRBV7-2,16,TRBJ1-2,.,TGTGCCAGCAGCTTAGCGGGGACAGGCTCTAACTATGGCTACACCTTC,CASSLAGTGSNYGYTF
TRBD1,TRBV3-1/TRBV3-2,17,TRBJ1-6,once,TGTGCCAGCAGCGGACAGGGGGCCCTACCCCTTAATTCACCCCTCCACTTT,CASSGQGALPLNSPLHF
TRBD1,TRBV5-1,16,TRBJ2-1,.,TGCGCCAGCAGCTTGCGACCGGGACAGGGATACAATGAGCAGTTCTTC,CASSLRPGQGYNEQFF
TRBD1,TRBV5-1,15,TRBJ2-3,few,TGCGCCAGCAGCTTCGGACAGGGGGACACAGATACGCAGTATTTT,CASSFGQGDTDTQYF
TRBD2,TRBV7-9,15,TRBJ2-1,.,TGTGCCAGCAGCTTAATGACTAGCGGCTACAATGAGCAGTTCTTC,CASSLMTSGYNEQFF
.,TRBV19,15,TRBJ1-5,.,TGTGCCAGTAGTCCGATCGGGGAGAGCAATCAGCCCCAGCATTTT,CASSPIGESNQPQHF
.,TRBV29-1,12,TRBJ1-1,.,TGCAGCGTTAGGGCGGGGCGGACTGAAGCTTTCTTT,CSVRAGRTEAFF
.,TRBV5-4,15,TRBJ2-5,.,TGTGCCAGCAGCTTAGATATGGGGTGGGGAGAGACCCAGTACTTC,CASSLDMGWGETQYF
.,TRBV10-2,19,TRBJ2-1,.,TGCGCCAGCAGTGAGGCGACTACAAGGGGTAATCCTACCGACAAAAAGCAGTTCTTC,CASSEATTRGNPTDKKQFF
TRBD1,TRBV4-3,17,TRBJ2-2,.,TGCGCCAGCAGCCCTAGGACAGGGGGCTCACACACCGGGGAGCTGTTTTTT,CASSPRTGGSHTGELFF
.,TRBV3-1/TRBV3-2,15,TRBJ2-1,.,TGTGCCAGCAGCCCTGGAGGACTTCTATACGCTGAGCAGTTCTTC,CASSPGGLLYAEQFF
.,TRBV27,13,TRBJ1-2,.,TGTGCCAGCAGTTTAGGAGGGTTCGGTGGCTACACCTTC,CASSLGGFGGYTF
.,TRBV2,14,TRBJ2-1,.,TGTGCCAGCAAGACTCAGAGCTCCTACAATGAGCAGTTCTTC,CASKTQSSYNEQFF
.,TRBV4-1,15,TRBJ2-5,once,TGCGCCAGCAGCCAAGATCTTGGTGATTGGGAGACCCAGTACTTC,CASSQDLGDWETQYF
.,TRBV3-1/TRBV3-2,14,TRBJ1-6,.,TGTGCCAGCAGCCAAGTTAGAAATAATTCACCCCTCCACTTT,CASSQVRNNSPLHF
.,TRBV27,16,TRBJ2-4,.,TGTGCCAGCAGTCGGGGTAGCCCACTGCCCTCGAACATTCAGTACTTC,CASSRGSPLPSNIQYF
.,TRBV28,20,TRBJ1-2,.,TGTGCCAGCCGTACGAGTCAGGGACCTTTACCAGAATACGGGGACTATGGCTACACCTTC,CASRTSQGPLPEYGDYGYTF
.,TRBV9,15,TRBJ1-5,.,TGTGCCAGCAGCGCGGGGGGGGATAGCAATCAGCCCCAGCATTTT,CASSAGGDSNQPQHF
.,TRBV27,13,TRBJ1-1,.,TGTGCCAGCAGTTTCGGGAGTAACACTGAAGCTTTCTTT,CASSFGSNTEAFF